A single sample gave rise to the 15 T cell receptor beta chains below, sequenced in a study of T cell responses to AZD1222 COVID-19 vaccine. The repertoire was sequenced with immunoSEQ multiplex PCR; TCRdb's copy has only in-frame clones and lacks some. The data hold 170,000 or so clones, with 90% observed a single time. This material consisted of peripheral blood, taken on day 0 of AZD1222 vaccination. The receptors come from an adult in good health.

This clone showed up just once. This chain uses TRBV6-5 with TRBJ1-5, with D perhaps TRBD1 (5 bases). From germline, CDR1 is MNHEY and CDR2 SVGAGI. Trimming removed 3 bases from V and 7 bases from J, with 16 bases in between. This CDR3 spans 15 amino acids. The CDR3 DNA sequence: TGTGCCAGCAGTTATTCTTCGGACATTGGGCAGCCCCAGCATTTT. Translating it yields CASSYSSDIGQPQHF.

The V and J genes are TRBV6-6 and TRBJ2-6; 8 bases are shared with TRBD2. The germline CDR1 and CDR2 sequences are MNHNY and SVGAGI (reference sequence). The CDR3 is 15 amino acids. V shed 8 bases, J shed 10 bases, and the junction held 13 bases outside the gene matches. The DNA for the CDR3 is TGTGCCAGCCAAAACCCCCAGGGCGGGGGGAACGTCCTGACTTTC. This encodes CASQNPQGGGNVLTF.

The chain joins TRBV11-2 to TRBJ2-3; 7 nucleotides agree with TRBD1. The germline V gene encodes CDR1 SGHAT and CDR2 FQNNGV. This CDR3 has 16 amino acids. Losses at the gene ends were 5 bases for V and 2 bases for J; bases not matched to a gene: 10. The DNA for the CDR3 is TGTGCCAGCAGCCCTAGTTGGGGACAGCCCACAGATACGCAGTATTTT. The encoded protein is CASSPSWGQPTDTQYF.

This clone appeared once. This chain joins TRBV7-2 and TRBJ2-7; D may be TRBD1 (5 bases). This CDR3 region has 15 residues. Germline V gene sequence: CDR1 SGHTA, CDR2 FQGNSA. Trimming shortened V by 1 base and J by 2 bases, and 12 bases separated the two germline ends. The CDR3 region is CASSLEGQGAYEQYF. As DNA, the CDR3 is TGTGCCAGCAGCTTAGAGGGCCAGGGTGCCTACGAGCAGTACTTC.

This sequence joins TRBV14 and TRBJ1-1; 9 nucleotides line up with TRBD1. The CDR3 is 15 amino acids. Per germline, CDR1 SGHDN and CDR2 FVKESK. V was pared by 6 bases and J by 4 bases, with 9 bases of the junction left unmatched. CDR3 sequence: CASRAGTGISTEAFF. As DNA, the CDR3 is TGTGCCAGCAGGGCCGGGACAGGGATCTCCACTGAAGCTTTCTTT.

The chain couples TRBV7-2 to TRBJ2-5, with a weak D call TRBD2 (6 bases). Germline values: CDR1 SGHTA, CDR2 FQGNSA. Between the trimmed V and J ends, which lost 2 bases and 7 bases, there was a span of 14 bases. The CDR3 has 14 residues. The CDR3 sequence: CASSLWGSGGTQYF. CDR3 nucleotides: TGTGCCAGCAGCTTATGGGGTAGCGGTGGGACCCAGTACTTC.

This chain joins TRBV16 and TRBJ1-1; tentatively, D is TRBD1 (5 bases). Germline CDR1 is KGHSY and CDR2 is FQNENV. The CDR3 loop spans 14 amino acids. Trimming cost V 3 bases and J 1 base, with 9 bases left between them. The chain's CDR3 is CASSHSQENTEAFF. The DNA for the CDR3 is TGTGCCAGCAGCCACTCACAGGAGAACACTGAAGCTTTCTTT. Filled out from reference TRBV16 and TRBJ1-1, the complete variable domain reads GEEVAQTPKHLVRGEGQKAKLYCAPIKGHSYVFWYQQVLKNEFKFLISFQNENVFDETGMPKERFSAKCLPNSPCSLEIQATKLEDSAVYFCASSHSQENTEAFFGQGTRLTVV.

For the CDR3, the DNA is TGTGCCAGCTCAGCGAGCCCTGGAAACACCATATATTTT. Translated: CASSASPGNTIYF. The chain recombines TRBV6-5 with TRBJ1-3, with D unresolved. Trimming left V 8 bases short and J 2 bases short, with 10 bases between. This CDR3 comprises 13 residues. Germline V lookup: CDR1 MNHEY, CDR2 SVGAGI.

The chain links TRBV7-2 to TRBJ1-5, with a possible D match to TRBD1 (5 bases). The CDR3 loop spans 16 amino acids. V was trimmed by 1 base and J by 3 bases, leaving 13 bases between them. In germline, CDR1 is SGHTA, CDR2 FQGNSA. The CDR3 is CASSLGFQGSNQPQHF. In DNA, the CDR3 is TGTGCCAGCAGCTTAGGGTTCCAGGGCTCCAATCAGCCCCAGCATTTT.

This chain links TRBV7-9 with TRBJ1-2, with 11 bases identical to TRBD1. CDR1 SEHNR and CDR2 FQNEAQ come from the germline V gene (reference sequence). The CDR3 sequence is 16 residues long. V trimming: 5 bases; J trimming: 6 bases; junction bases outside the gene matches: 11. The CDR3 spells CASSRSGTGGPNGYTF. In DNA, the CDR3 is TGTGCCAGCAGCAGGAGTGGGACAGGGGGACCCAATGGCTACACCTTC.

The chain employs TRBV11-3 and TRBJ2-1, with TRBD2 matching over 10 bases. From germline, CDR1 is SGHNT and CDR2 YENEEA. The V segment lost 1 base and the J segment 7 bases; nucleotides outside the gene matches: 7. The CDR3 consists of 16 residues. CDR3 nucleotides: TGTGCCAGCAGCTTAGTGAGCCAGCGGGGGGGAAATGAGCAGTTCTTC. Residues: CASSLVSQRGGNEQFF.

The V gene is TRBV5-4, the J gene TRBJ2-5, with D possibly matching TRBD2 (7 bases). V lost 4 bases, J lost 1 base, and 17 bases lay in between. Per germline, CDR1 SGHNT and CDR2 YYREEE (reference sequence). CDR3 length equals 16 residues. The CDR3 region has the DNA TGTGCCAGCAGCACTTTCGGGGGGCCGAGCCAAGAGACCCAGTACTTC. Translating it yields CASSTFGGPSQETQYF.

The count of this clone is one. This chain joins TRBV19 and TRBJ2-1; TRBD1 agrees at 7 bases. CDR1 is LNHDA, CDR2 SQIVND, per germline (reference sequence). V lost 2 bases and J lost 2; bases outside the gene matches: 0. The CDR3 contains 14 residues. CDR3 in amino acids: CASSIQGAYNEQFF. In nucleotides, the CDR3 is TGTGCCAGTAGTATACAGGGGGCCTACAATGAGCAGTTCTTC.

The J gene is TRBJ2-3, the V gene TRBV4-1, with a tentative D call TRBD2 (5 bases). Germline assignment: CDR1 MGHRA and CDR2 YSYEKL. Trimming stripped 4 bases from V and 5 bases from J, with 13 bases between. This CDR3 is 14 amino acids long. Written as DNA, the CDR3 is TGCGCCAGCAGCCTAACTAGTTTTCAAGATACGCAGTATTTT. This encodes CASSLTSFQDTQYF.

For the CDR3, the DNA is TGTGCCAGCTCACCGTCTGGACAGGGGGCGCAGCAGTACTTC. Translated: CASSPSGQGAQQYF. The chain carries TRBV18 and TRBJ2-7; 11 bases map to TRBD1. The CDR3 consists of 14 residues. After removal of 3 bases from V and 8 bases from J, the junction contained 6 bases not matched to a gene. CDR1 is KGHSH, CDR2 LQKENI, per germline.